Detailed here is one TCR beta chain. The data derive from a study of blood T cell repertoires in COVID-19. Germline V gene sequence: CDR1 LGHNT, CDR2 FRNRAP. The CDR3 runs 14 residues. V lost 6 bases, J lost 6 bases, and 12 bases lay in between. Methods used by the authors: From reference gene primer amplification, estimates of nucleated cell counts were derived. Repertoires were generated with immunoSEQ multiplex PCR, while TCRdb's copy carries only in-frame clones and drops some. V and J calls and clone size are as listed in that table; D and trimming were resolved from the DNA. The sample has about 150,000 clones, roughly 87% seen once. Self-reported history from a screening survey and questionnaire set each donor's cohort.

Sequencing was done on a sample of PBMCs or T cells enriched from blood (not recorded which). This sequence joins TRBV12-5 and TRBJ1-6, with D maybe TRBD1 (6 bases). This TCR came from a woman between 50 and 59 years old who had recovered from COVID-19. This CDR3 reads CASGTGTTNSPLHF. The CDR3 nucleotides read TGTGCTAGTGGGACCGGGACAACTAATTCACCCCTCCACTTT. Variable domain in full (rest from reference TRBV12-5 and TRBJ1-6): DARVTQTPRHKVTEMGQEVTMRCQPILGHNTVFWYRQTMMQGLELLAYFRNRAPLDDSGMPKDRFSAEMPDATLATLKIQPSEPRDSAVYFCASGTGTTNSPLHFGNGTRLTVT.